The following is a T cell receptor beta chain sequence with its context. Its antigen is not known. The V gene's germline CDR1 is LGHDT and CDR2 YNNKEL (reference sequence). The CDR3 length is 13 residues. The V end lost 4 bases, the J end lost 2 bases, and 9 bases lay between the germline ends. These data belong to a study of CD8 T cells in ankylosing spondylitis. TCRdb re-called the 5' RACE reads with MiXCR, one entry per CDR3 protein. The repertoire holds 700,000 or so distinct CDR3 sequences, roughly 19% seen once, with around 19% in the top ten. General study points: It appeared that ankylosing spondylitis blood was characterized by a TCR beta motif of several highly homologous variants. Clones linked to disease, bearing a CD8+ phenotype, were relatively rare in peripheral blood. Reactive arthritis synovial fluid and blood previously showed some of these motif variants.

Input material: blood, either unsorted or a sorted T cell fraction (not recorded which). This TCR was recovered from a male donor with ankylosing spondylitis. This chain joins TRBV3-1 and TRBJ2-7, with D possibly being TRBD1 (6 bases). CDR3 sequence: CASSRRGPYEQYF. CDR3 nucleotide sequence: TGTGCCAGCAGCCGCAGGGGCCCCTACGAGCAGTACTTC.